The rows below give T cell receptor beta chains drawn from one sample of a study of cytomegalovirus exposure and HLA in healthy donors. Libraries were prepared by immunoSEQ multiplex PCR; TCRdb keeps only in-frame clonotypes and omits some of them. The table has about 200,000 clones, less than 80% seen once. Sequencing was performed on PBMCs. These receptors came from a girl aged 2 to 10 in good health and CMV-seronegative. Each CDR3 is given without its conserved first and last residue.

J gene: TRBJ2-4; V gene: TRBV4-1; CDR3 length: 12; CDR3 protein: ASRQSRDREPQY
J gene: TRBJ2-5; V gene: TRBV4-1; CDR3 length: 11; CDR3 protein: ASRPQGQETQY
J gene: TRBJ2-7; V gene: TRBV5-4; CDR3 length: 12; CDR3 protein: ASSLTQGAHEQY
J gene: TRBJ1-2; V gene: TRBV5-6; CDR3 length: 13; CDR3 protein: ASSSPQGFPYGYT
J gene: TRBJ2-7; V gene: TRBV10-2; CDR3 length: 13; CDR3 protein: ASSGTGTGVYEQY
J gene: TRBJ2-7; V gene: TRBV2; CDR3 length: 14; CDR3 protein: ASSKSNVGVPGEQY
J gene: TRBJ1-4; V gene: TRBV29-1; CDR3 length: 11; CDR3 protein: SVEAGRDEKLF
J gene: TRBJ1-4; V gene: TRBV7-2; CDR3 length: 14; CDR3 protein: ASSLSARPGGEKLF
J gene: TRBJ1-2; V gene: TRBV5-1; CDR3 length: 10; CDR3 protein: ASAQEDYGYT
J gene: TRBJ2-7; V gene: TRBV25-1; CDR3 length: 13; CDR3 protein: ASRATGVLTYEQY
J gene: TRBJ1-1; V gene: TRBV2; CDR3 length: 12; CDR3 protein: ASRSQGVGTEAF
J gene: TRBJ1-1; V gene: TRBV21-1; CDR3 length: 9; CDR3 protein: ASTGPSEAF
J gene: TRBJ2-7; V gene: TRBV10-3; CDR3 length: 11; CDR3 protein: AISKRDSYEQY
J gene: .; V gene: TRBV6-1; CDR3 length: 13; CDR3 protein: ASTKDGGNSYEQY
J gene: TRBJ2-7; V gene: TRBV9; CDR3 length: 12; CDR3 protein: ASSVQGSLDEQY
J gene: TRBJ2-3; V gene: TRBV5-1; CDR3 length: 13; CDR3 protein: ASSLEGTVTDTQY
J gene: TRBJ2-7; V gene: TRBV28; CDR3 length: 12; CDR3 protein: ASSLGGRGDEQY
J gene: TRBJ2-1; V gene: TRBV5-6; CDR3 length: 17; CDR3 protein: ASSPLGLAGGFSYNEQF